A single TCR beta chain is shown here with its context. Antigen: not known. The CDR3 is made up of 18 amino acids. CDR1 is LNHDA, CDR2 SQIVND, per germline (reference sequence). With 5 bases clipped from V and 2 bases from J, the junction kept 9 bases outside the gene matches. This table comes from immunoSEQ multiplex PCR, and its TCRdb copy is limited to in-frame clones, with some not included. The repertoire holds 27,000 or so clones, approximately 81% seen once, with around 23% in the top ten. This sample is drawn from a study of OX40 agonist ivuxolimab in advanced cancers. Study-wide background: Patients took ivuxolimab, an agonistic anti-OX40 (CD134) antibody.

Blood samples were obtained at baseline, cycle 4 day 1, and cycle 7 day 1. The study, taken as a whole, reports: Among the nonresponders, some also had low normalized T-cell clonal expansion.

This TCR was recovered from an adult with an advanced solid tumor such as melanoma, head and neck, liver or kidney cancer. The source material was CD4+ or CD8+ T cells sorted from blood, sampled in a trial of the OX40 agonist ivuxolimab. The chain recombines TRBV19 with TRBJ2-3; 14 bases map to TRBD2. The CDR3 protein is CASSEGLAGAGFTDTQYF. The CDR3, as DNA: TGTGCCAGTAGTGAGGGACTAGCGGGGGCCGGGTTCACAGATACGCAGTATTTT.